These 31 T cell receptor beta chains originate from one sample sequenced in a study of blood T cell repertoires in COVID-19. Assay: immunoSEQ multiplex PCR; the TCRdb copy retains only in-frame clones and omits some. The sample consists of some 190,000 clones, approximately 86% of them appearing once. The sequenced material came from PBMCs or T cells enriched from blood (not recorded which). Every receptor here comes from a woman between 40 and 55 years old in a cohort exposed to, infected with or recovered from COVID-19 (not recorded which).

The chain uses TRBV11-3 and TRBJ1-1; 7 nucleotides agree with TRBD1. Germline-derived CDR1 and CDR2 are SGHNT and YENEEA. This CDR3 has 13 residues. V lost 4 bases to trimming and J lost 7 bases; unmatched junction nucleotides: 6. CDR3 region: CASSYVTGVEAFF. The CDR3 DNA sequence: TGTGCCAGCAGCTACGTCACAGGGGTTGAAGCTTTCTTT. Supplemented by reference TRBV11-3 and TRBJ1-1, the full variable domain reads EAGVVQSPRYKIIEKKQPVAFWCNPISGHNTLYWYLQNLGQGPELLIRYENEEAVDDSQLPKDRFSAERLKGVDSTLKIQPAELGDSAVYLCASSYVTGVEAFFGQGTRLTVV.

The CDR3 sequence is CASSDNTGNEQYF. The CDR3 DNA is TGTGCCAGCAGTGACAATACAGGGAACGAGCAGTACTTC. The rearrangement uses TRBV6-1 and TRBJ2-7; D possibly corresponds to TRBD1 (6 bases). Germline V gene sequence: CDR1 MNHNS, CDR2 SASEGT. There are 13 residues in the CDR3. V was trimmed by 3 bases and J by 5 bases, leaving 11 bases between them.

This clone was observed once. The chain is built from TRBV7-8 and TRBJ1-2; D might be TRBD1 (5 bases). Germline V CDR1 and CDR2: SGHVS, FQNEAQ. V was cut by 5 bases and J by 0 bases, with 10 bases left in between. The CDR3 spans 14 residues. The CDR3 reads CASSGDRTNYGYTF. The CDR3 coding sequence is TGTGCCAGCAGCGGTGACAGAACTAACTATGGCTACACCTTC.

The chain combines TRBV5-6 with TRBJ1-1, with 7 bases that match TRBD1. The V and J ends lost 4 bases and 3 bases, in that order; junction bases with no gene match: 0. Germline assignment: CDR1 SGHDT and CDR2 YYEEEE. CDR3 length: 12 amino acids. CDR3 bases: TGTGCCAGCAGCCAGGGGGACACTGAAGCTTTCTTT. This translates into CASSQGDTEAFF.

The chain carries TRBV4-1 and TRBJ1-4, with 7 bases matching TRBD1. This CDR3 has 15 amino acids. V trimming: 1 base; J trimming: 7 bases; junction bases outside the gene matches: 6. The V gene's germline CDR1 is MGHRA and CDR2 YSYEKL. For the CDR3, the DNA is TGCGCCAGCAGCCAAGTAACAGGGGATTTTGAAAAACTGTTTTTT. Its protein is CASSQVTGDFEKLFF.

The chain employs TRBV5-6 and TRBJ2-7; 13 nucleotides line up with TRBD2. Germline CDR1 reads SGHDT; CDR2 reads YYEEEE. The CDR3 has 16 residues. Trimming cost V 2 bases and J 3 bases; bases outside gene matches: 5. The CDR3 DNA reads TGTGCCAGCAGCTTTATAGGGACTAGCGGGGTCTACGAGCAGTACTTC. This translates into CASSFIGTSGVYEQYF.

The CDR3 bases are TGTGCCAGCAGCTTCCTAGGTGGGCAGGGGGGCTACACCTTC. Residues: CASSFLGGQGGYTF. V usage is TRBV7-2 and J usage is TRBJ1-2; tentatively, D is TRBD1 (6 bases). Trimming removed 3 bases from V and 8 bases from J, with 16 bases in between. The CDR3 is made up of 14 amino acids. Germline loops: CDR1 SGHTA, CDR2 FQGNSA.

The V gene is TRBV19, the J gene TRBJ2-7; 7 nucleotides align to TRBD1. Trimming cost V 5 bases and J 2 bases; bases outside gene matches: 3. The CDR3 sequence is 13 residues long. From germline, CDR1 is LNHDA and CDR2 SQIVND (reference sequence). The CDR3: CASSQGQTYEQYF. The CDR3 DNA sequence: TGTGCCAGTAGTCAGGGACAGACCTACGAGCAGTACTTC.

This clone appeared a few times. The chain combines TRBV5-4 with TRBJ1-6; D gene uncertain. The V and J ends lost 3 bases and 8 bases respectively, with 9 bases between them. The CDR3 is 13 amino acids. CDR1 and CDR2 (germline): SGHNT, YYREEE (reference sequence). CDR3 region: CASSSNLDSPLHF. CDR3 in DNA: TGTGCCAGCAGCTCTAATTTGGATTCACCCCTCCACTTT.

V and J are TRBV29-1 and TRBJ2-5; TRBD2 matches 8 bases. Germline V CDR1 and CDR2: SQVTM, ANQGSEA. Trimming took 4 bases from V and 0 from J; bases not matched to a gene: 1. This CDR3 spans 13 amino acids. DNA of the CDR3: TGCAGCGTTGCGGGGGGGAACCAAGAGACCCAGTACTTC. This encodes CSVAGGNQETQYF.

This sequence joins TRBV4-1 and TRBJ1-5; D may be TRBD1 (5 bases). CDR1 is MGHRA, CDR2 YSYEKL, per germline. The CDR3 consists of 15 residues. Trimming left V 0 bases short and J 7 bases short, with 13 bases between. The CDR3 region is CASSQEGGAGQPQHF. CDR3 bases: TGCGCCAGCAGCCAAGAAGGAGGGGCGGGCCAGCCCCAGCATTTT.

This clone turned up a few times. This CDR3 is CASSYIGTGSSYEQYF. The CDR3 region has the DNA TGTGCCAGCAGCTATATAGGGACAGGCAGCTCCTACGAGCAGTACTTC. The chain joins TRBV7-8 to TRBJ2-7; 8 nucleotides line up with TRBD1. The CDR3 has 16 residues. With 4 bases clipped from V and 0 bases from J, the junction kept 8 bases outside the gene matches. Looked up from germline, CDR1 is SGHVS and CDR2 is FQNEAQ.

The chain recombines TRBV7-9 with TRBJ1-1, with D possibly TRBD1 on 6 matching bases. V lost 5 bases and J 7 bases, leaving 20 bases between the germline ends. The CDR3 is 15 residues long. Germline values: CDR1 SEHNR, CDR2 FQNEAQ (reference sequence). The DNA for the CDR3 is TGTGCCAGCAGCGGGGACAATCGCGGGCTCGGTGAAGCTTTCTTT. Encoded protein: CASSGDNRGLGEAFF.

The J gene is TRBJ1-6, the V gene TRBV19; no clear D gene. V lost 5 bases and J 11 bases, leaving 13 bases between the germline ends. The CDR3 is 13 residues long. The V gene's germline CDR1 is LNHDA and CDR2 SQIVND (reference sequence). The CDR3 is CASSVGGRAPLHF. CDR3 nucleotides: TGTGCCAGTAGTGTCGGAGGGCGGGCACCCCTCCACTTT.

The chain links TRBV10-1 to TRBJ2-7; tentative D call: TRBD2 (5 bases). This CDR3 has 13 residues. Deletions cut 5 bases from V and 1 base from J, with 9 bases between. CDR1 WNHNN and CDR2 SYGVQD come from the germline V gene (reference sequence). CDR3 in DNA: TGCGCCAGCAGTTTAGGGAGTTCCTACGAGCAGTACTTC. Residues: CASSLGSSYEQYF.

The V and J genes are TRBV4-3 and TRBJ2-4; tentative D call: TRBD1 (5 bases). CDR3 length equals 16 residues. Germline V gene lookup returns CDR1 LGHNA and CDR2 YSLEER. The ends were cut back, 0 bases at V and 6 bases at J, with 15 bases in the middle. The CDR3 bases are TGCGCCAGCAGCCAAGATCAGGGCAGGCTCGGAAACATTCAGTACTTC. It translates to CASSQDQGRLGNIQYF.

A single count supports this clone. The chain couples TRBV7-9 to TRBJ1-1; maybe TRBD1 (6 bases). Germline V lookup: CDR1 SEHNR, CDR2 FQNEAQ (reference sequence). CDR3 length: 17 residues. V was trimmed by 0 bases and J by 1 base, leaving 15 bases between them. In DNA, the CDR3 is TGTGCCAGCAGCTTAGCCGGGGGGGGCAGGCGGAACACTGAAGCTTTCTTT. Translated, it gives CASSLAGGGRRNTEAFF.

This rearrangement joins TRBV11-2 to TRBJ2-1; 12 bases align to TRBD1. CDR1 is SGHAT, CDR2 FQNNGV, per germline. The CDR3 loop spans 16 amino acids. With 1 base clipped from V and 5 bases from J, the junction kept 3 bases outside the gene matches. The CDR3 spells CASSLVGQGAHNEQFF. The CDR3 bases are TGTGCCAGCAGCTTAGTGGGACAGGGGGCTCACAATGAGCAGTTCTTC.

V usage is TRBV7-7 and J usage is TRBJ1-3; 8 nucleotides agree with TRBD1. With 3 bases clipped from V and 4 bases from J, the junction kept 5 bases outside the gene matches. Germline values: CDR1 SSHAT, CDR2 FNYEAQ (reference sequence). The CDR3 has 15 residues. The CDR3 loop is CASSFGTGIGNTIYF. CDR3 DNA: TGTGCCAGCAGCTTTGGGACAGGCATCGGAAACACCATATATTTT.

The genes are TRBV18 and TRBJ1-6; TRBD1 matches 10 bases. CDR3 length: 18 amino acids. Trimming cost V 3 bases and J 1 base; bases outside gene matches: 6. Germline CDR1 KGHSH, CDR2 LQKENI. In DNA form, the CDR3 reads TGTGCCAGCTCACCGGGACAGGGGCTCGCGTCCTATAATTCACCCCTCCACTTT. This codes for CASSPGQGLASYNSPLHF. Complete variable domain (other parts from reference TRBV18 and TRBJ1-6): NAGVMQNPRHLVRRRGQEARLRCSPMKGHSHVYWYRQLPEEGLKFMVYLQKENIIDESGMPKERFSAEFPKEGPSILRIQQVVRGDSAAYFCASSPGQGLASYNSPLHFGNGTRLTVT.

V is TRBV15 and J is TRBJ2-1; 7 bases align to TRBD1. Germline V gene sequence: CDR1 LNHNV, CDR2 YYDKDF (reference sequence). V shed 0 bases and J 4 bases; nucleotides not matched to a gene: 6. CDR3 length equals 16 residues. The CDR3 DNA is TGTGCCACCAGCAGAGATGCCGGGACAGCTTACAATGAGCAGTTCTTC. Protein product: CATSRDAGTAYNEQFF.

The chain has TRBV11-2 and TRBJ2-1; TRBD2 might be the D (5 bases). Germline CDR1 SGHAT, CDR2 FQNNGV. The CDR3 totals 16 residues. V was pared by 3 bases and J by 8 bases, with 20 bases between. Here the CDR3 DNA reads TGTGCCAGCAGCTTGCAGGCCGGGCGGAGAGGGTATGAGCAGTTCTTC. Translation gives CASSLQAGRRGYEQFF.

This rearrangement joins TRBV6-5 to TRBJ2-6, with TRBD1 matching over 10 bases. The CDR3 loop spans 15 amino acids. CDR1 is MNHEY, CDR2 SVGAGI, per germline. V shed 7 bases, J shed 11 bases, and the junction held 11 bases outside the gene matches. CDR3 residues: CASTPWTGTGDVLTF. CDR3 bases: TGTGCCAGCACCCCTTGGACAGGGACAGGGGACGTCCTGACTTTC.

The chain couples TRBV5-4 to TRBJ1-2; 8 bases map to TRBD1. There are 14 residues in the CDR3. The V gene's germline CDR1 is SGHNT and CDR2 YYREEE (reference sequence). Unmatched junction bases numbered 5, after V lost 0 bases and J lost 7 bases. This CDR3 is CASSLGGGQVGYTF. For the CDR3, the DNA is TGTGCCAGCAGCTTGGGTGGGGGACAGGTTGGCTACACCTTC.

The V gene is TRBV29-1, the J gene TRBJ2-2; TRBD1 might be the D (6 bases). Trimming shortened V by 3 bases and J by 5 bases, and 13 bases separated the two germline ends. The CDR3 is 14 amino acids. In germline, CDR1 is SQVTM, CDR2 ANQGSEA. CDR3 bases: TGCAGCGTTGATGGAAGCAGGGGAACCGGGGAGCTGTTTTTT. It specifies CSVDGSRGTGELFF.

The V gene is TRBV4-1, the J gene TRBJ2-1, with 7 bases fitting TRBD1. There are 16 residues in the CDR3. Trimming at V came to 2 bases and at J to 0 bases, leaving 4 bases not matched to a gene. Germline lookup yields CDR1 MGHRA and CDR2 YSYEKL. Here the CDR3 DNA reads TGCGCCAGCAGCCAAAAACAGGGGAGCTCCTACAATGAGCAGTTCTTC. It codes for CASSQKQGSSYNEQFF.

This chain joins TRBV6-2 or TRBV6-3 and TRBJ1-6, with 10 bases identical to TRBD1. In germline, CDR1 is MNHEY, CDR2 SVGEGT. Trimming cost V 2 bases and J 4 bases; bases outside gene matches: 8. This CDR3 comprises 18 residues. The CDR3, as DNA: TGTGCCAGCAGTTACGCACCGGGACAGGGGTCTTATAATTCACCCCTCCACTTT. Translating gives CASSYAPGQGSYNSPLHF.

V gene TRBV2 combines with J gene TRBJ2-1, with 9 bases identical to TRBD2. V trimming: 5 bases; J trimming: 2 bases; junction bases outside the gene matches: 4. Per germline, CDR1 SNHLY and CDR2 FYNNEI. The length of the CDR3 is 15 residues. In DNA, the CDR3 is TGTGCCAGCAGTACAGCGGGGGGAGCCTACAATGAGCAGTTCTTC. This sequence encodes CASSTAGGAYNEQFF.

About this clone: This CDR3 is also generated by other DNA sequences in the sample. The J gene is TRBJ1-1, the V gene TRBV5-1; D remains ambiguous. Trimming took off 2 bases at V and 0 bases at J, with 5 bases between the two ends. Germline CDR1 reads SGHRS; CDR2 reads YFSETQ. The length of the CDR3 is 13 residues. The CDR3 coding sequence is TGCGCCAGCAGCTTTCGGGTGAACACTGAAGCTTTCTTT. Residues: CASSFRVNTEAFF.

This clone was counted a single time. The V and J genes are TRBV27 and TRBJ1-6, with a tentative D call TRBD1 (5 bases). CDR3 length equals 14 residues. V was shortened by 7 bases and J by 6 bases, with 13 bases between the two germline ends. From germline, CDR1 is MNHEY and CDR2 SMNVEV (reference sequence). The CDR3 here is CASNQGFRNSPLHF. In DNA, the CDR3 is TGTGCCAGCAACCAGGGATTCCGTAATTCACCCCTCCACTTT.

V gene TRBV19 combines with J gene TRBJ2-2; D possibly corresponds to TRBD2 (6 bases). The CDR3 sequence is 14 residues long. Per germline, CDR1 LNHDA and CDR2 SQIVND (reference sequence). V lost 3 bases and J 3 bases, leaving 8 bases between the germline ends. The CDR3, as DNA: TGTGCCAGTAGTATCGGGGGACACACCGGGGAGCTGTTTTTT. Translation gives CASSIGGHTGELFF. The full variable domain, with the rest looked up from reference TRBV19 and TRBJ2-2, is DGGITQSPKYLFRKEGQNVTLSCEQNLNHDAMYWYRQDPGQGLRLIYYSQIVNDFQKGDIAEGYSVSREKKESFPLTVTSAQKNPTAFYLCASSIGGHTGELFFGEGSRLTVL.